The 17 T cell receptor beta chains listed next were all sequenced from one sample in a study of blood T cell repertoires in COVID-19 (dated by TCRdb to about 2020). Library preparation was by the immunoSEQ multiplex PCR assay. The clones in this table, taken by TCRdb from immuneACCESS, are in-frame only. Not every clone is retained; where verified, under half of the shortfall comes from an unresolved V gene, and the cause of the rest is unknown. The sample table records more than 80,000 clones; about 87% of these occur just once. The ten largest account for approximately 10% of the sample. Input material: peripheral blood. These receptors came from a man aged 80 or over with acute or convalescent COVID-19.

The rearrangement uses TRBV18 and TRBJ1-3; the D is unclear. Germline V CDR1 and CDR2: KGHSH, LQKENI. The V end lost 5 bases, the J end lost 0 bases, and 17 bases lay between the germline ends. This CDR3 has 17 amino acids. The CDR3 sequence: CASSSTRRENSGNTIYF. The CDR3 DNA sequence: TGTGCCAGCTCATCAACACGGAGGGAGAACTCTGGAAACACCATATATTTT. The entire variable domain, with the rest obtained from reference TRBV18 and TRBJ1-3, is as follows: NAGVMQNPRHLVRRRGQEARLRCSPMKGHSHVYWYRQLPEEGLKFMVYLQKENIIDESGMPKERFSAEFPKEGPSILRIQQVVRGDSAAYFCASSSTRRENSGNTIYFGEGSWLTVV.

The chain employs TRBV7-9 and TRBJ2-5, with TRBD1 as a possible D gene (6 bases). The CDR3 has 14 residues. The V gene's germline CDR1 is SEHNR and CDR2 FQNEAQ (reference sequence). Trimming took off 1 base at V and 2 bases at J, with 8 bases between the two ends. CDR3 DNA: TGTGCCAGCAGCTTAGAAGGACAGCAAGAGACCCAGTACTTC. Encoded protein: CASSLEGQQETQYF.

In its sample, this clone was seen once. DNA of the CDR3: TGTGCCAGCAGCCTGGGACAGGGGTACCAAGAGACCCAGTACTTC. It is translated as CASSLGQGYQETQYF. This sequence joins TRBV5-6 and TRBJ2-5, with 10 bases lining up with TRBD1. The CDR3 has 15 residues. CDR1 and CDR2 from the germline V gene are SGHDT and YYEEEE. The V gene end was trimmed by 4 bases and the J gene end by 0 bases; junction bases not matched to a gene: 3.

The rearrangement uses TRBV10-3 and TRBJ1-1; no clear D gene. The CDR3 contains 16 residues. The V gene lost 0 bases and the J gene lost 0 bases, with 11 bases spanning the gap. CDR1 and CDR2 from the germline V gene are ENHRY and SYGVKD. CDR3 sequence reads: CAISESRAPMNTEAFF. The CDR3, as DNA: TGTGCCATCAGTGAGTCGAGGGCCCCGATGAACACTGAAGCTTTCTTT.

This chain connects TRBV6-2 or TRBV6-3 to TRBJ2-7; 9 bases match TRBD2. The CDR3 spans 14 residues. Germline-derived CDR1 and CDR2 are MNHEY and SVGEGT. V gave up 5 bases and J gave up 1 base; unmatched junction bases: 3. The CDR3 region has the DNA TGTGCCAGCAGTCTTAGCGGGGGTTCCTACGAGCAGTACTTC. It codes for CASSLSGGSYEQYF.

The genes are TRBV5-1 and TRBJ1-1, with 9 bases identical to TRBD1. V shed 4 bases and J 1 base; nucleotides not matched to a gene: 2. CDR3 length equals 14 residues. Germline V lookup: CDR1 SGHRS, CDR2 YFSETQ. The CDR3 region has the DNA TGCGCCAGCAGCCGGGGACAGGGGAACACTGAAGCTTTCTTT. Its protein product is CASSRGQGNTEAFF.

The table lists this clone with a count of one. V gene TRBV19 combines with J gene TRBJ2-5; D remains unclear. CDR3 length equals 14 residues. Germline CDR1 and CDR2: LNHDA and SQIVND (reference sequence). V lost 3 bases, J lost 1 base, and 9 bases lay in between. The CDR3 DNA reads TGTGCCAGTAGTATTATGGGCAGCCAAGAGACCCAGTACTTC. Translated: CASSIMGSQETQYF.

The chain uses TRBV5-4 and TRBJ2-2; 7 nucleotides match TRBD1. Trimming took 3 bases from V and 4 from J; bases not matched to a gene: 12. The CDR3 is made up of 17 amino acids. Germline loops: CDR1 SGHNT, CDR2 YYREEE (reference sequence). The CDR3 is CASSSTQDRAGTGELFF. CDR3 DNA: TGTGCCAGCAGCTCGACTCAAGACAGGGCCGGCACCGGGGAGCTGTTTTTT.

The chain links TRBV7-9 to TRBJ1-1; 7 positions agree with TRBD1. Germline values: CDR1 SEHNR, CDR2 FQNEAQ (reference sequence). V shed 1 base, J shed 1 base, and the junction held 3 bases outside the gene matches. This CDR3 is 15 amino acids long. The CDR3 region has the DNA TGTGCCAGCAGCTTAGAGGGGGCCTCGAACACTGAAGCTTTCTTT. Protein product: CASSLEGASNTEAFF.

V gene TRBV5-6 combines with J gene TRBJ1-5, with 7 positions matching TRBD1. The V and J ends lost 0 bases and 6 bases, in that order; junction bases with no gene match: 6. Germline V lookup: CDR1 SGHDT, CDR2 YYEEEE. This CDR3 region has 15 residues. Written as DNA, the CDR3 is TGTGCCAGCAGCTTGGGGCAGGGGGTGGGTCAGCCCCAGCATTTT. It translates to CASSLGQGVGQPQHF.

This chain's CDR3 is CASSFGQKETQYF. The CDR3 DNA reads TGTGCCAGCAGCTTTGGACAGAAAGAGACCCAGTACTTC. The rearrangement links TRBV11-2 to TRBJ2-5, with D perhaps matching TRBD1 (6 bases). Trimming took 3 bases from V and 3 from J, leaving 8 bases between them. Germline V gene data show CDR1 as SGHAT and CDR2 as FQNNGV. The CDR3 has 13 amino acids.

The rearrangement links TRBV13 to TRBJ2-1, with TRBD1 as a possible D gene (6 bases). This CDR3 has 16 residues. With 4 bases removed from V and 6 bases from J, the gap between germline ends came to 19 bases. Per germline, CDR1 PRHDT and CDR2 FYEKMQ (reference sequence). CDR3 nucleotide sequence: TGTGCCAGCAGCTCGTACAGGGTTGAGTGGGTCAATGAGCAGTTCTTC. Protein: CASSSYRVEWVNEQFF.

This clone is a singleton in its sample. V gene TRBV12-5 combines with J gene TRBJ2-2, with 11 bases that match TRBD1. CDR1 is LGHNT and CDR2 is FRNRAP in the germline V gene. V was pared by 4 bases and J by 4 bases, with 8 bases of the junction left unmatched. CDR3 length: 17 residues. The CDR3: CASGSGRTGGFTGELFF. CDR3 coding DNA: TGTGCTAGTGGTTCCGGCCGGACAGGGGGCTTCACCGGGGAGCTGTTTTTT.

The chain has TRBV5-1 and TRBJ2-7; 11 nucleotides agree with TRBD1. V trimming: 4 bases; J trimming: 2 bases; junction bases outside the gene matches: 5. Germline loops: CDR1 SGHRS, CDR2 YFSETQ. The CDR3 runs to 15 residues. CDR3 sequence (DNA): TGCGCCAGCAGCAAACCGGGACAGGGGGCCTACGAGCAGTACTTC. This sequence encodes CASSKPGQGAYEQYF.

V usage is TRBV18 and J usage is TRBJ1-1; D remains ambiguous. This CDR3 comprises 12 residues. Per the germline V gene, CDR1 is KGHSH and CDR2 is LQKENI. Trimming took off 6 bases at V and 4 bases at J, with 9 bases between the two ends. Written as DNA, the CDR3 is TGTGCCAGCTCCTCGGGTGTCACTGAAGCTTTCTTT. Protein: CASSSGVTEAFF.

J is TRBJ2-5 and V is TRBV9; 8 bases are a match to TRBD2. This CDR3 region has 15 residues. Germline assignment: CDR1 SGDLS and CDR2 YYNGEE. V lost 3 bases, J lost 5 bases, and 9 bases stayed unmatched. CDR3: CASSAERGPRETQYF. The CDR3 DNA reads TGTGCCAGCAGCGCGGAGCGGGGGCCCCGGGAGACCCAGTACTTC.

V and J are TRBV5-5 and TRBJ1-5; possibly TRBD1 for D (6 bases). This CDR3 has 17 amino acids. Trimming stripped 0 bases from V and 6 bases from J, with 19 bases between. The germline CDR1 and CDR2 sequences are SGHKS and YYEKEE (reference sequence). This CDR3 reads CASSLEVGGRASQPQHF. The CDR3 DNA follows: TGTGCCAGCAGCTTGGAGGTCGGGGGGCGAGCCAGTCAGCCCCAGCATTTT.